This TCR beta chain was captured by sequencing in a study of OX40 agonist ivuxolimab in advanced cancers. This CDR3 comprises 13 residues. The V end lost 10 bases, the J end lost 1 base, and 14 bases lay between the germline ends. Germline values: CDR1 SNHLY, CDR2 FYNNEI. Profiled with immunoSEQ multiplex PCR; TCRdb holds only in-frame clones, not every one. This sample yields over 75,000 clones, of which more than 80% are seen a single time; about 9% belongs to the top ten. Material: CD4+ or CD8+ T cells sorted from blood, obtained in a trial of the OX40 agonist ivuxolimab. This receptor was obtained from an adult with an advanced solid tumor such as melanoma, head and neck, liver or kidney cancer. V and J are TRBV2 and TRBJ2-7, with D possibly called TRBD1 or TRBD2 (5 bases each). The CDR3 bases are TGTGCCACCCGCCGGGACGAGTCCTACGAGCAGTACTTC. It yields the protein CATRRDESYEQYF.